The source of this T cell receptor (beta chain) is a study of T cells in Graves' hyperthyroidism and ophthalmopathy. Researchers defined stable Graves' hyperthyroidism as no ophthalmopathy progression within 18 months. Exclusions: uncontrolled infection, other autoimmune disease, pregnancy, lactation. Thyroid ultrasound and orbital computed tomography, with clinical symptoms and serum thyroxine and TRAb, informed diagnoses. This clonotype was observed at least ten times. TCR beta CDR3 regions were amplified from RNA. Initially, a first-round RT-PCR of the TCR CDR3 employed the HTBI primer set. MiXCR, run by TCRdb on the multiplex PCR reads, gives a single entry per CDR3 protein. Of 300,000 to 400,000 distinct CDR3 sequences listed, approximately 14% are singletons. The sample taken for sequencing was blood. This clonotype was obtained from a woman aged 60-75 years with Graves' hyperthyroidism.

The CDR3, as DNA: TGTGCCTGGAGTGTACTTGGGAGCGGGAGTAATGAGCAGTTCTTC. This translates into CAWSVLGSGSNEQFF. The chain carries TRBV30 and TRBJ2-1, with TRBD2 matching over 8 bases. This CDR3 comprises 15 residues. V dropped 0 bases and J dropped 7; count of bases not matched to a gene: 8. The germline V gene has CDR1 GTSNPN and CDR2 SVGIG (reference sequence).